This is a list of T cell receptor beta chains from one sample in a study of T cell responses to AZD1222 COVID-19 vaccine. Measured with immunoSEQ multiplex PCR; TCRdb has only the in-frame clones, and not every one. The sample includes around 140,000 clones, roughly 93% of them seen just once. Sequenced here: peripheral blood, sampled on day 0 of MenACWY control vaccination. These receptors were taken from an adult in good health. The CDR3 runs from the conserved cysteine through the conserved F or W. Each record gives: V gene, J gene, clone size, CDR3 protein. Not every row has a clone size; where given, it reads once, few, many or a size class.

V: TRBV20-1; J: TRBJ1-5; size: once; CDR3: CSASGQTLNQPQHF
V: TRBV5-1; J: TRBJ1-5; size: -; CDR3: CASSTGTGEQQPQHF
V: TRBV20-1; J: TRBJ1-6; size: -; CDR3: CSASAGWDSPLHF
V: TRBV7-9; J: TRBJ2-4; size: -; CDR3: CASSLGGLAKNIQYF
V: TRBV7-9; J: TRBJ2-1; size: -; CDR3: CASSLEAGGPEPFF
V: TRBV5-1; J: TRBJ1-1; size: once; CDR3: CASSTYRGREEAFF
V: TRBV19; J: TRBJ2-7; size: few; CDR3: CASSILQGGSSGAYEQYF
V: TRBV28; J: TRBJ2-7; size: few; CDR3: CASSLGGSEQYF
V: TRBV28; J: TRBJ1-2; size: -; CDR3: CASTESGTPRGVYGYTF
V: TRBV11-2; J: TRBJ1-2; size: once; CDR3: CASSLIGQINYGYTF
V: TRBV30; J: TRBJ2-3; size: -; CDR3: CAWSISTDTQYF
V: TRBV6-5; J: TRBJ2-7; size: -; CDR3: CASSDYEQYF
V: TRBV13; J: TRBJ2-3; size: -; CDR3: CASSRSSQDTQYF
V: TRBV12-3/TRBV12-4; J: TRBJ1-2; size: -; CDR3: CASSLLEDLGYTF
V: TRBV6-5; J: TRBJ1-1; size: -; CDR3: CASRRGTGVTEAFF
V: TRBV28; J: TRBJ1-1; size: -; CDR3: CASSPPGQGSDTEAFF
V: TRBV7-9; J: TRBJ2-7; size: -; CDR3: CASSSDPHYEQYF
V: TRBV27; J: TRBJ2-2; size: once; CDR3: CASRQVDSGTGELFF
V: TRBV4-2; J: TRBJ1-6; size: -; CDR3: CASSQDRTGSSPLHF
V: TRBV6-5; J: TRBJ1-2; size: -; CDR3: CASSPPGHGYGYTF
V: TRBV20-1; J: TRBJ2-7; size: -; CDR3: CSASPPPGRTEQYF
V: TRBV6-2/TRBV6-3; J: TRBJ2-7; size: -; CDR3: CASSYSRTSGFSYEQYF
V: TRBV6-4; J: TRBJ2-2; size: -; CDR3: CASSDGQTGELFF
V: TRBV4-2; J: TRBJ2-1; size: -; CDR3: CASSPKGPSSYNEQFF
V: TRBV10-3; J: TRBJ2-3; size: -; CDR3: CAIRQIEGTQYF
V: TRBV27; J: TRBJ1-2; size: -; CDR3: CASSLSSTGYYGYTF
V: TRBV7-2; J: TRBJ1-1; size: -; CDR3: CASSEVGMNTEAFF
V: TRBV18; J: TRBJ1-2; size: -; CDR3: CASSPSGGTVYGYTF
V: TRBV13; J: TRBJ2-7; size: -; CDR3: CASSAQWTSYEQYF